These 16 T cell receptor beta chains were all obtained from the same sample, sequenced in a study of T cell repertoires and HLA-DP antigens. Assay used: immunoSEQ multiplex PCR; TCRdb lists only in-frame clones, some missing. The top ten hold around 1.4% of the sample, which has about 73,000 clones, about 80% seen once. These TCRs are of unknown antigen specificity. Sequencing used CD4+ T cells from PBMCs. The receptor set was obtained from a man in his fifties or sixties in good health and CMV-seronegative.

V is TRBV6-1 and J is TRBJ1-1, with D unclear. Trimming left V 6 bases short and J 7 bases short, with 18 bases between. Germline values: CDR1 MNHNS, CDR2 SASEGT. The CDR3 runs to 14 residues. CDR3 DNA sequence: TGTGCCAGCAGCAAATTGAGGGAATCGGTTGAAGCTTTCTTT. It is translated as CASSKLRESVEAFF.

The gene calls are TRBV27 and TRBJ2-3; D unclear. The V gene lost 3 bases and the J gene lost 7 bases, with 11 bases spanning the gap. CDR3 length: 13 residues. The germline gives CDR1 MNHEY, CDR2 SMNVEV (reference sequence). The CDR3 loop reads CASSFRSSNTQYF. The DNA of the CDR3 is TGTGCCAGCAGTTTTAGAAGTTCTAATACGCAGTATTTT.

V is TRBV10-3 and J is TRBJ1-2, with 7 bases identical to TRBD1. Looked up from germline, CDR1 is ENHRY and CDR2 is SYGVKD. Germline trimming cut 7 bases from V and 3 bases from J; bases unmatched to any gene: 5. The CDR3 consists of 13 residues. The CDR3 DNA reads as TGTGCCATCACACAGGGGTACGACTATGGCTACACCTTC. This translates into CAITQGYDYGYTF.

CDR3 sequence (DNA): TGTGCCAGCTCCCCGGGGGGGGATAGCACAGATACGCAGTATTTT. Translated, it gives CASSPGGDSTDTQYF. The rearrangement joins TRBV18 to TRBJ2-3; 8 nucleotides match TRBD2. In germline, CDR1 is KGHSH, CDR2 LQKENI. This CDR3 has 15 amino acids. V gave up 6 bases and J gave up 0 bases; unmatched junction bases: 5.

This sequence joins TRBV5-6 and TRBJ2-7, with TRBD2 as a possible D gene (9 bases). Germline V gives CDR1 SGHDT, CDR2 YYEEEE. V shed 1 base and J shed 5 bases, with 22 bases lying between them. This CDR3 is 17 amino acids long. In DNA form, the CDR3 reads TGTGCCAGCAGCTTGACCGCGGGGGGGCGGGACAGGCACGAGCAGTACTTC. Residues: CASSLTAGGRDRHEQYF. Based on the CDR3 plus reference TRBV5-6 and TRBJ2-7, the full variable domain is DAGVTQSPTHLIKTRGQQVTLRCSPKSGHDTVSWYQQALGQGPQFIFQYYEEEERQRGNFPDRFSGHQFPNYSSELNVNALLLGDSALYLCASSLTAGGRDRHEQYFGPGTRLTVT.

This clone occurred once. CDR3: CASREDGKSNTEAFF. For the CDR3, the DNA is TGTGCCAGCCGGGAGGACGGTAAGTCGAACACTGAAGCTTTCTTT. The V and J genes are TRBV19 and TRBJ1-1, with D unclear. Per germline, CDR1 LNHDA and CDR2 SQIVND (reference sequence). V gave up 9 bases and J gave up 1 base, with 18 bases separating them. The CDR3 runs 15 residues.

The count of this clone is one. The V and J genes are TRBV20-1 and TRBJ2-1, with a weak D call TRBD2 (5 bases). Germline lookup yields CDR1 DFQATT and CDR2 SNEGSKA (reference sequence). The CDR3 runs to 10 residues. The V gene lost 5 bases and the J gene lost 8 bases, with 7 bases spanning the gap. In nucleotides, the CDR3 is TGCAGTGCTGGGAGTTATGAGCAGTTCTTC. The encoded protein is CSAGSYEQFF.

At least ten counts were recorded for this clone. This rearrangement joins TRBV7-2 to TRBJ2-5; 9 bases are shared with TRBD2. Germline V lookup: CDR1 SGHTA, CDR2 FQGNSA. This CDR3 has 16 amino acids. J was trimmed by 5 bases and V by 1 base; bases with no gene match: 8. The DNA for the CDR3 is TGTGCCAGCAGCTTAGAATCAGCGGGGGGCCGGGAGACCCAGTACTTC. This translates into CASSLESAGGRETQYF.

V usage is TRBV7-2 and J usage is TRBJ2-1; D gene ambiguous. V was pared by 2 bases and J by 5 bases, with 10 bases between. The CDR3 has 14 residues. Germline V lookup: CDR1 SGHTA, CDR2 FQGNSA. The CDR3 bases are TGTGCCAGCAGCTTATATGTAGCCCACAATGAGCAGTTCTTC. This sequence encodes CASSLYVAHNEQFF.

This chain connects TRBV13 to TRBJ1-1; TRBD1 might be the D (5 bases). Germline CDR1 PRHDT, CDR2 FYEKMQ (reference sequence). The CDR3 is 14 residues long. The V end was cut by 2 bases, the J end by 5 bases, with 12 bases between. As DNA, the CDR3 is TGTGCCAGCAGCTTAATCCAGGGTGGGACTGAAGCTTTCTTT. The encoded protein is CASSLIQGGTEAFF. Together with reference TRBV13 and TRBJ1-1, the CDR3 gives the full variable domain: AAGVIQSPRHLIKEKRETATLKCYPIPRHDTVYWYQQGPGQDPQFLISFYEKMQSDKGSIPDRFSAQQFSDYHSELNMSSLELGDSALYFCASSLIQGGTEAFFGQGTRLTVV.

This rearrangement joins TRBV27 to TRBJ1-4, with D maybe TRBD1 (5 bases). This CDR3 has 16 residues. Deletions cut 5 bases from V and 6 bases from J, with 19 bases between. CDR1 and CDR2 (germline): MNHEY, SMNVEV (reference sequence). DNA of the CDR3: TGTGCCAGCAGTCCAAGTTGGTCAGGGCAACATGAAAAACTGTTTTTT. Translated: CASSPSWSGQHEKLFF.

CDR3 sequence reads: CASSVARREGLNTGELFF. The CDR3 DNA follows: TGTGCCAGCAGCGTAGCTAGGCGGGAGGGCCTAAACACCGGGGAGCTGTTTTTT. V usage is TRBV9 and J usage is TRBJ2-2; TRBD2 matches 9 bases. Germline-derived CDR1 and CDR2 are SGDLS and YYNGEE. The ends lost 0 bases at V and 2 bases at J; junction bases unmatched: 8. The CDR3 extends over 18 amino acids.

The J gene is TRBJ2-1, the V gene TRBV11-3; D not resolved. Trimming shortened V by 4 bases and J by 8 bases, and 9 bases separated the two germline ends. The CDR3 consists of 12 residues. Germline CDR1 is SGHNT and CDR2 is YENEEA. This chain's CDR3 is CASSSSWDEQFF. The CDR3 DNA reads as TGTGCCAGCAGCTCGAGCTGGGATGAGCAGTTCTTC.

This CDR3 reads CASSPLAGEGNEQFF. DNA of the CDR3: TGTGCCAGCAGCCCCTTAGCGGGAGAGGGAAATGAGCAGTTCTTC. This chain joins TRBV14 and TRBJ2-1; 9 bases line up with TRBD2. CDR1 and CDR2 (germline): SGHDN, FVKESK. This CDR3 spans 15 amino acids. V was clipped by 4 bases and J by 7 bases; unmatched bases: 8.

The DNA of the CDR3 is TGTGCCAGCAGCGCACAGGGGGCACCCACTGGGGCCAACGTCCTGACTTTC. Translation: CASSAQGAPTGANVLTF. This chain connects TRBV7-2 to TRBJ2-6, with 9 nucleotides matching TRBD1. Germline V CDR1 and CDR2: SGHTA, FQGNSA. This CDR3 has 17 amino acids. The ends lost 5 bases at V and 2 bases at J; junction bases unmatched: 7.

The rearrangement joins TRBV10-2 to TRBJ2-3, with D uncertain. This CDR3 is built from 14 residues. CDR1 and CDR2 (germline): WSHSY, SAAADI. The germline V and J ends were trimmed by 0 bases and 2 bases, with 6 bases remaining between them. CDR3 loop: CASSESAITDTQYF. CDR3 sequence (DNA): TGCGCCAGCAGTGAGTCGGCTATCACAGATACGCAGTATTTT.